The next 2 T cell receptor beta chains were all read from a single sample in a study of blood T cell repertoires in COVID-19. Repertoires were generated with immunoSEQ multiplex PCR, while TCRdb's copy carries only in-frame clones and drops some. The data show fewer than 350,000 clones, with approximately 84% seen just once and around 2.1% held by the top ten. Material: peripheral blood. The receptors here all came from a woman aged 25-40 years who had recovered from COVID-19.

The chain couples TRBV29-1 to TRBJ2-1, with 10 nucleotides matching TRBD1. From germline, CDR1 is SQVTM and CDR2 ANQGSEA. This CDR3 has 17 residues. The CDR3 coding sequence is TGCATCTCTTCCGGGACAGGGGTTAAGAAATTTTACAATGAGCAGTTCTTC. It yields the protein CISSGTGVKKFYNEQFF.

The chain joins TRBV27 to TRBJ2-1, with TRBD2 matching 9 bases. V lost 5 bases to trimming and J lost 4 bases; unmatched junction nucleotides: 3. CDR3 size: 14 residues. Germline values: CDR1 MNHEY, CDR2 SMNVEV (reference sequence). Here the CDR3 reads CASSPLAGYNEQFF. The CDR3 DNA follows: TGTGCCAGCAGTCCGCTAGCGGGATACAATGAGCAGTTCTTC.